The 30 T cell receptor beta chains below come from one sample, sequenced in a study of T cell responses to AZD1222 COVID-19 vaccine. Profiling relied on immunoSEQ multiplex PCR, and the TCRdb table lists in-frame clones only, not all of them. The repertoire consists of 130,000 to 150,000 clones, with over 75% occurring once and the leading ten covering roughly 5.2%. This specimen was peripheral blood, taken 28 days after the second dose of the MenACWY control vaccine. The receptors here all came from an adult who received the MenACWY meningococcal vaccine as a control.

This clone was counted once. The CDR3 here is CSAGTYGYTF. CDR3 DNA sequence: TGCAGTGCCGGGACCTATGGCTACACCTTC. The chain joins TRBV20-1 to TRBJ1-2; TRBD1 might be the D (5 bases). Germline CDR1 is DFQATT and CDR2 is SNEGSKA (reference sequence). V gave up 6 bases and J gave up 4 bases, with 6 bases separating them. CDR3 size: 10 residues.

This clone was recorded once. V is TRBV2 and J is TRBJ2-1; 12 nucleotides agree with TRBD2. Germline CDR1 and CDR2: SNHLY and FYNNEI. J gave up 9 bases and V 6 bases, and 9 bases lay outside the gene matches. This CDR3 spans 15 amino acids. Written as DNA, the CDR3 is TGTGCCAGCAGATCGCTAGCGGGGGGGCCGGGTGAGCAGTTCTTC. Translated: CASRSLAGGPGEQFF. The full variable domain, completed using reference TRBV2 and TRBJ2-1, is EPEVTQTPSHQVTQMGQEVILRCVPISNHLYFYWYRQILGQKVEFLVSFYNNEISEKSEIFDDQFSVERPDGSNFTLKIRSTKLEDSAMYFCASRSLAGGPGEQFFGPGTRLTVL.

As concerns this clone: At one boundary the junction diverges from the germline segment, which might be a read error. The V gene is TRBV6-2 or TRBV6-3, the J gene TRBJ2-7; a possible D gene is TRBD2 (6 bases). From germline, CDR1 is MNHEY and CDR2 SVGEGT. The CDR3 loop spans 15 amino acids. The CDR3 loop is CASTYGGPPLREQYF. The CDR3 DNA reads TGTGCCAGCACTTACGGGGGACCCCCTCTCCGCGAGCAGTACTTC.

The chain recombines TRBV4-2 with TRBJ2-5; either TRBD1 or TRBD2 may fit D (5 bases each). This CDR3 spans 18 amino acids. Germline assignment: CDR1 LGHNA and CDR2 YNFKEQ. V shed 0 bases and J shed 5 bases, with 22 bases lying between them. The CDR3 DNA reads TGTGCCAGCAGCCAAGAGGGGATTTGGGGGAGCGTAGGTGAGACCCAGTACTTC. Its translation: CASSQEGIWGSVGETQYF.

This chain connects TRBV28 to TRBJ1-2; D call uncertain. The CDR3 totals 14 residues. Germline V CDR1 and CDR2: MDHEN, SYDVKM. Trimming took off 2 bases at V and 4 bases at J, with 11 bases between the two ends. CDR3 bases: TGTGCCAGCAGTTTAGGCTCGTCCGCCTATGGCTACACCTTC. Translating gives CASSLGSSAYGYTF.

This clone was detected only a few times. CDR3 sequence reads: CASSSNLGLLGYTF. CDR3 DNA: TGTGCCAGCAGTTCGAACTTAGGTCTATTGGGCTACACCTTC. The chain joins TRBV6-5 to TRBJ1-2, with no clear D. The V gene lost 4 bases and the J gene lost 8 bases, with 17 bases spanning the gap. The CDR3 length is 14 residues. Germline V gene lookup returns CDR1 MNHEY and CDR2 SVGAGI.

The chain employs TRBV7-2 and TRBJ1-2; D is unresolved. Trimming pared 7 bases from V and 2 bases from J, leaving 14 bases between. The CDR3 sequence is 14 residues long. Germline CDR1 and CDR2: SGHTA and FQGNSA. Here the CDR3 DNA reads TGTGCCAGCATCGCAACCCCGGGGAACTATGGCTACACCTTC. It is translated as CASIATPGNYGYTF.

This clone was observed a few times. The CDR3, as DNA: TGTGCCAGCAGCACAGGGGGCATCACCTACGAGCAGTACTTC. This encodes CASSTGGITYEQYF. V gene TRBV2 combines with J gene TRBJ2-7; 9 bases fit TRBD1. V shed 6 bases, J shed 2 bases, and the junction held 5 bases outside the gene matches. This CDR3 is 14 amino acids long. The germline gives CDR1 SNHLY, CDR2 FYNNEI.

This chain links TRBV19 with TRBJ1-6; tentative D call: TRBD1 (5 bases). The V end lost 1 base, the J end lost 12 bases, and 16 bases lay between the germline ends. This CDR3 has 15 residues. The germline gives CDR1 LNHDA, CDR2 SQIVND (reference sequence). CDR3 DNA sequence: TGTGCCAGTAGTATAGCAGGCCCAGGGTTAAAACCCCTCCACTTT. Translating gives CASSIAGPGLKPLHF.

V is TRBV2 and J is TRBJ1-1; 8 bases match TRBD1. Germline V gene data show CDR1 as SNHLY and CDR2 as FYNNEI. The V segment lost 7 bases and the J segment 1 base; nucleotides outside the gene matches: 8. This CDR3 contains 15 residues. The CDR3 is CASMRDRWGNTEAFF. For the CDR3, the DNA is TGTGCCAGCATGCGGGACAGGTGGGGGAACACTGAAGCTTTCTTT.

CDR3 coding DNA: TGTGCCAGCAGCTTAGGGACAGCTAATGAAAAACTGTTTTTT. It is translated as CASSLGTANEKLFF. V and J are TRBV5-6 and TRBJ1-4, with 7 bases identical to TRBD1. The V gene's germline CDR1 is SGHDT and CDR2 YYEEEE. After removal of 2 bases from V and 3 bases from J, the junction contained 1 base not matched to a gene. This CDR3 comprises 14 residues.

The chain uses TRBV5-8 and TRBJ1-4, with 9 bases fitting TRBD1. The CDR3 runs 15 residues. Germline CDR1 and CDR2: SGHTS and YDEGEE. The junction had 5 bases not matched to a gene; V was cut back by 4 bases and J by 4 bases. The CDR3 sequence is CASSGTGHLNEKLFF. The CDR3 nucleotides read TGTGCCAGCAGCGGGACAGGGCACCTTAATGAAAAACTGTTTTTT.

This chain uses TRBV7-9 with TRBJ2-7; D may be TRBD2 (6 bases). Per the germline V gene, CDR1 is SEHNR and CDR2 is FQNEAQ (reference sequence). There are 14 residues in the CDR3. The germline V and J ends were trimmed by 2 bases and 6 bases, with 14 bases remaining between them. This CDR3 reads CASSLWTTGGEQYF. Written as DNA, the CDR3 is TGTGCCAGCAGCTTATGGACTACCGGTGGCGAGCAGTACTTC.

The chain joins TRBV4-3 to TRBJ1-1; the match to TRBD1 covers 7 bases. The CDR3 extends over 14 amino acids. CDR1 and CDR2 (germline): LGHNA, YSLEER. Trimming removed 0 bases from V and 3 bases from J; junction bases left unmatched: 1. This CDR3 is CASSQDTGDTEAFF. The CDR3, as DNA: TGCGCCAGCAGCCAAGATACAGGGGACACTGAAGCTTTCTTT.

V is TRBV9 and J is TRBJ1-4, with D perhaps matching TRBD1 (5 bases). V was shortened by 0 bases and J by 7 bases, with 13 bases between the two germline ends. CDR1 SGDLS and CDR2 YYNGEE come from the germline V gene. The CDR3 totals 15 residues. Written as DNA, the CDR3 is TGTGCCAGCAGCGTAGTTGAGGGGTCGGCTGAAAAACTGTTTTTT. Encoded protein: CASSVVEGSAEKLFF.

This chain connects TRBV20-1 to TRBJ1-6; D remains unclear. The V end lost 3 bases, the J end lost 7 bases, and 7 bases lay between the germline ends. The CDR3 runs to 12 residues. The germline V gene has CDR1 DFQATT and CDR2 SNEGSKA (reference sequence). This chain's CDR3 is CSASRLNSPLHF. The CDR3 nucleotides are TGCAGTGCTAGTAGGCTGAATTCACCCCTCCACTTT.

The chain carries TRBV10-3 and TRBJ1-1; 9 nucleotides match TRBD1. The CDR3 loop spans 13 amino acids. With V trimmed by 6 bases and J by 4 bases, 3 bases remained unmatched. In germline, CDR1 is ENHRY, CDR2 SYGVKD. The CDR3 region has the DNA TGTGCCATCAGGGGGACAGGGACCACTGAAGCTTTCTTT. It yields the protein CAIRGTGTTEAFF.

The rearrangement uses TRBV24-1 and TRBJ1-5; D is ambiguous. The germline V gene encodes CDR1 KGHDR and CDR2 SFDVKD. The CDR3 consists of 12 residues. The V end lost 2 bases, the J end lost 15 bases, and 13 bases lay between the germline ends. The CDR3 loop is CATSDWLRHLHF. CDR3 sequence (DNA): TGTGCCACCAGTGATTGGTTACGGCACCTGCATTTT.

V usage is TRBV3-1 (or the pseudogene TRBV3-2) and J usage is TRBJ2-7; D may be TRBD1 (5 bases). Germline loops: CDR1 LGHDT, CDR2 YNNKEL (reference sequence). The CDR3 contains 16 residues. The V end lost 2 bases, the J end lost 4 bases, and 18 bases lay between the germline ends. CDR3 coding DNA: TGTGCCAGCAGCCAATTGTCAGGCCTGCCAGGGTACGAGCAGTACTTC. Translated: CASSQLSGLPGYEQYF.

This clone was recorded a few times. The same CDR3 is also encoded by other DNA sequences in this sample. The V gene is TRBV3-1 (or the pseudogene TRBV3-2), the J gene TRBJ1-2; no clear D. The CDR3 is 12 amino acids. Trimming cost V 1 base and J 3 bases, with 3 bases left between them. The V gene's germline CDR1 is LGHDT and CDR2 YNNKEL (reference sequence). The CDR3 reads CASSQGDYGYTF. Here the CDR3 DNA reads TGTGCCAGCAGCCAAGGGGACTATGGCTACACCTTC.

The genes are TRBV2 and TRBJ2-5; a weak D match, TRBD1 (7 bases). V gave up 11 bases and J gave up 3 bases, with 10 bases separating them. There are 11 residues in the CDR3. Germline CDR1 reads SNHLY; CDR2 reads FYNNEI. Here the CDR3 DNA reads TGTGCCTCAGGGGGGAAAGAGACCCAGTACTTC. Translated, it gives CASGGKETQYF.

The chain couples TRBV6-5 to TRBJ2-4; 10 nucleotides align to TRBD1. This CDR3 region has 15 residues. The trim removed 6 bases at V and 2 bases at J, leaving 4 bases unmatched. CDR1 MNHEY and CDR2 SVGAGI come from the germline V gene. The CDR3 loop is CASSYDRGPKNIQYF. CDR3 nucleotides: TGTGCCAGCAGCTACGACAGGGGGCCCAAAAACATTCAGTACTTC.

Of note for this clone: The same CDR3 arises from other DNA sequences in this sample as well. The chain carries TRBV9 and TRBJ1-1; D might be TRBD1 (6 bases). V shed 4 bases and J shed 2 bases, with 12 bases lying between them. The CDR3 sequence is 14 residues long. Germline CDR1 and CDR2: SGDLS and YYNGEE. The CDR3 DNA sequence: TGTGCCAGCAGCCTAACCGGGGGCAACACTGAAGCTTTCTTT. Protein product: CASSLTGGNTEAFF. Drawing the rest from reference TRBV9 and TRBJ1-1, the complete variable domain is DSGVTQTPKHLITATGQRVTLRCSPRSGDLSVYWYQQSLDQGLQFLIQYYNGEERAKGNILERFSAQQFPDLHSELNLSSLELGDSALYFCASSLTGGNTEAFFGQGTRLTVV.

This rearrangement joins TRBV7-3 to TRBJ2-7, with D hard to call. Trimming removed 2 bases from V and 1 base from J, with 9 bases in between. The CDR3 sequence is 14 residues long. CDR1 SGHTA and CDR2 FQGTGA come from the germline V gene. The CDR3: CASSLDGSSYEQYF. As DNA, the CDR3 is TGTGCCAGCAGCTTAGACGGGTCATCCTACGAGCAGTACTTC.

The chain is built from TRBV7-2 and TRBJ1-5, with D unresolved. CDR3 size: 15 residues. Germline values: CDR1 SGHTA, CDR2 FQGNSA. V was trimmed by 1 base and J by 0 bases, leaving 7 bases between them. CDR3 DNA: TGTGCCAGCAGCTTAGGGGCCCATAGCAATCAGCCCCAGCATTTT. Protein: CASSLGAHSNQPQHF.

The CDR3 DNA sequence: TGTGCCAGCAGTTTATTTGGCAACACCATATATTTT. Translated: CASSLFGNTIYF. This sequence joins TRBV28 and TRBJ1-3; no clear D. Trimming cost V 1 base and J 7 bases, with 5 bases left between them. The CDR3 totals 12 residues. Looked up from germline, CDR1 is MDHEN and CDR2 is SYDVKM.

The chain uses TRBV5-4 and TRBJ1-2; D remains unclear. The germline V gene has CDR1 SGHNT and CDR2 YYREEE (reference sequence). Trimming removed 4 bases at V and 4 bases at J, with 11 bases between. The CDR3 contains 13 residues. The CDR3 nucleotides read TGTGCCAGCAGCGGGTTAGACATCTATGGCTACACCTTC. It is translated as CASSGLDIYGYTF.

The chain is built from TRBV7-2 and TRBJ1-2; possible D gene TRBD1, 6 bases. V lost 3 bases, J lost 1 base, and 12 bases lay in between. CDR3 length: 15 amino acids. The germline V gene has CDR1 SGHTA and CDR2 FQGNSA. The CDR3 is CASSLDRRNNYGYTF. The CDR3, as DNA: TGTGCCAGCAGCTTGGACAGAAGAAATAACTATGGCTACACCTTC.

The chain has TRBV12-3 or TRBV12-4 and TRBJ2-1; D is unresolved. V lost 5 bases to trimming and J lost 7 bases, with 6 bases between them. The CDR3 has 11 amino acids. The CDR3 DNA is TGTGCCAGCAGTCAGGAAAATGAGCAGTTCTTC. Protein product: CASSQENEQFF.

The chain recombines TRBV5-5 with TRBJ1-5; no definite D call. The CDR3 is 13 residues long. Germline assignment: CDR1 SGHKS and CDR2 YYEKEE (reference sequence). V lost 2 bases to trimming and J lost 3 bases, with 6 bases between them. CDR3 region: CASSLWFNQPQHF. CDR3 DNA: TGTGCCAGCAGCTTATGGTTCAATCAGCCCCAGCATTTT. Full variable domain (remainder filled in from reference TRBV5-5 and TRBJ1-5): DAGVTQSPTHLIKTRGQQVTLRCSPISGHKSVSWYQQVLGQGPQFIFQYYEKEERGRGNFPDRFSARQFPNYSSELNVNALLLGDSALYLCASSLWFNQPQHFGDGTRLSIL.